This T cell receptor beta chain was recovered during a study of cytomegalovirus exposure and HLA in healthy donors (dated by TCRdb to the late 2010s). For the wider study: An earlier analysis of roughly 630 of the donors reported 250 to 300 Gb of sequence data and approximately 110 million unique TCR beta sequences from about 179 million T cells. The study aimed to test whether signatures of past pathogen exposure could be identified by cataloging public T cell receptors. All discovery cohort repertoires had been generated using a single sequencing platform. Among the roughly 380 genotyped donors, under 90% belonged to the genetic ancestry cluster associated with self-reported Caucasian donors. Rather than drawing on any new phenotypic data, the later analysis identified candidate immune exposures from TCR beta sequences and the way those sequences occurred across donors. Both class I and class II loci were covered by HLA typing, at four-digit resolution. Because of strong linkage in the cohort, roughly 5 DR-DQ haplotypes were treated as single units for association and clustering. On average, roughly 250,000 unique TCR beta nucleotide sequences were sequenced per donor among a few hundred genotyped donors of the cohort, with roughly 19% of those sequences being non-productive. Donor age, sex, ethnicity and CMV serostatus were compiled together with the repertoire data. Using immunosequencing, the study profiled T cell repertoires from 640 or so subjects and related those repertoires to cytomegalovirus serostatus. An earlier analysis of 500 to 750 of the donors applied high-throughput TCR beta sequencing to assess whether each TCR beta V gene segment acted as functional or pseudogenic. To study patterns of TCR occurrence, a later analysis re-analyzed previously published TCR beta repertoires from around 670 donors and added high-resolution HLA genotyping. A separate validation cohort of over a hundred different subjects was used in addition to the approximately 610-subject first cohort. Around 320 gigabases of sequencing data and approximately 80 million unique TCR sequences were included in an early release covering roughly 600 HLA-typed donors. The number of typed donors differed by locus: about 629-640 for A, B, C, DRB1 and DQB1; some 540 for DQA1; 606 for DPA1; and about 450 for DPB1. The study combined high-throughput TCR immunosequencing, statistical association of individual TCRs with disease status, and machine learning to predict cytomegalovirus infection status. A later genetic analysis took genome-wide SNP genotypes for about 60% of the roughly 670 donors and used that subset as a discovery cohort.

Regarding this clone: There is no known antigen for this receptor. The germline gene is not matched at one end of the junction; a read error may be the cause.

From a lookup of the germline V gene, CDR1 and CDR2 are MNHNS and SASEGT. From the cysteine through the phenylalanine, the CDR3 covers 14 amino acids. Only CDR3 DNA is held: 42 bases, read in frame from base 1. The cohort comprised several hundred healthy bone marrow donors. At the time of sampling, every cohort member was nominally healthy, though immune exposures that went unrecorded were likely present. The donor tested CMV seronegative, placing the donor among the roughly 340 seronegative members of the cohort. A peripheral blood sample was collected from each donor, and TCR beta sequencing was performed on peripheral blood mononuclear cells. The Qiagen DNeasy Blood Extraction Kit was used to extract genomic DNA from the blood cell samples. Library preparation used the immunoSEQ multiplex PCR assay. The multiplex PCR relied on a mix of 60 forward primers for TCR Vbeta segments and 13 reverse primers for TCR Jbeta segments. The CDR3 region of rearranged TCR beta genes was amplified from genomic DNA by a multiplex PCR assay. On the Illumina HiSeq System, the amplified TCR beta libraries were sequenced as 87-base-pair reads. As for the original processing: A later analysis counted about 82 million unique TCR beta chains across the 670 or so repertoires, and some 12 million of these chains were shared by at least two donors. Raw reads were error-corrected and collapsed into unique sequences by a nearest-neighbor algorithm in which closely related sequences were merged to remove PCR and sequencing errors. V, D and J gene segments were assigned by aligning CDR3 sequences to IMGT reference sequences. For a sequence to be retained, a match of at least six nucleotides to both a V gene segment and a J gene segment was required. A rearrangement was called productive if the CDR3 had no stop codons and remained in frame with V and J, and every other rearrangement was called non-productive. CDR3 was defined according to IMGT convention as the region running from the second conserved V-encoded cysteine to the conserved J-encoded phenylalanine. In an earlier analysis of roughly 610 of the donors, sequences lacking an unambiguous match to a single V gene segment were excluded. In an earlier analysis of more than 500 of the donors, a V segment was called functional when productive rearrangements were above 56.7%, and segregating when the standard deviation between donors exceeded 5%. A statistical classification framework was developed to diagnose cytomegalovirus status using the catalog of TCR beta chain sequences. V and J gene assignment, in a later analysis, came from comparing TCR nucleotide sequences with IMGT/GENE-DB human TR gene sequences. Using the TCRdist pipeline, a later analysis assigned CDR3 sequences along with most-parsimonious VDJ recombination scenarios. In a later analysis, every TCR beta chain was defined by the combination of its CDR3 amino acid sequence and its V-gene family, and reads without a unique V-gene family were dropped. As a way to deal with suspected cross-contamination and a sequencing artifact, a later analysis dropped more than 500 nucleotide sequences that were highly shared and had low generation probability. In a later analysis, a clonal expansion index for each public chain was calculated from normalized within-repertoire ranks of inferred template counts. In a later analysis, generation probabilities were computed using a VDJ recombination model fitted to out-of-frame rearrangements, and the results were checked against IGoR. A later analysis scored TCR-TCR, TCR-HLA and TCR-CMV co-occurrence with hypergeometric tests, applying a repertoire-size bias correction to TCR pairs. A later analysis estimated false discovery rates by permuting HLA or CMV assignments 20 times. In a later analysis, co-occurring TCRs were grouped using DBSCAN, and TCRdist sequence similarity was added for clustering within HLA-allele-positive subsets. Repertoires with fewer than 30,000 or more than 120,000 public chains were left out of co-occurrence clustering, as were a few repertoires with anomalous nucleotide sharing. As stored in TCRdb, this immuneACCESS dataset retains in-frame rearrangements with V and J assigned. A fraction of the clones does not appear; measured against another copy, unresolved V genes explain less than half of the discrepancy, and the remainder lacks a known reason. V, J and clone size reflect that table, while D and trimming were determined from the DNA. Across this sample there are about 140,000 clones, with roughly 77% seen only once. The top ten clonotypes cover more than 3% of the sample.

Points the paper makes about the study in general: The cohort was sequenced for TCR beta chains only, and without alpha or paired-chain data the features that could be detected were limited. Linkage disequilibrium might explain the correlated functional status among segregating V segments, but an unknown experimental factor could not be ruled out. In the study, around 160 TCR beta chains were listed as associated with cytomegalovirus. Some IMGT-functional V segments, including TRBV6-2 and TRBV6-3, could not be told apart with the 87-base-pair reads, so those segments were excluded. The authors suggested that the approach could potentially be generalized to other disease states and immunological phenotypes. In an earlier analysis of some 640 of the donors, most TCR beta V segments were observed in productive rearrangements about 87% or about 30% of the time, broadly matching IMGT annotations. Presence/absence analyses assumed roughly uniform sequencing depth across donors, an assumption that may not hold. HLA typing was unavailable for some donors at each locus, so association tests used only the typed subset. In a later analysis, most CMV-associated TCR beta chains were found to appear HLA-restricted, with HLA associations seemingly driven largely by CMV exposure. A later analysis found that TCR association rates varied across HLA loci, with DRB1 alleles showing the most associated TCRs and HLA-C alleles the fewest. Because counts were too low, roughly 16 rarely observed V segments, including chromosome 9 orphons, were left out of the earlier analysis of 500 to 750 of the donors. In a later analysis, HLA-associated TCR beta chains showed more clonal expansion and lower generation probabilities than non-associated chains that were equally common. An association between a missense DCLRE1C variant and V-gene and J-gene trimming of TCR beta chains was found in a later genetic analysis and replicated in an independent cohort. Cytomegalovirus status was reported to be diagnosed by the classifier with high specificity and sensitivity in both the original and validation cohorts. When HLA alleles, especially DR and DQ, strongly co-occurred, TCR associations were difficult to assign to individual alleles. Several of the top co-occurrence clusters appeared to be linked to parvovirus B19, influenza, CMV and Epstein-Barr virus, according to a later analysis. A later analysis associated roughly 17,000 TCR beta sequences with specific HLA alleles at a false discovery rate of 0.05. A cluster of highly shared sequence variants was judged likely to represent a technical artifact of the sequencing pipeline. Across donors, most TCR sequences were observed very rarely, whereas some public TCRs were present in many individuals. A further reported finding was that TCR beta sequences accurately predicted the HLA-A and HLA-B alleles for most subjects in the first cohort. Immune exposure information for the cohort was limited to CMV serostatus. In vitro tests confirmed that a few of the cytomegalovirus-associated TCR beta chains recognize cytomegalovirus antigens. Compared with the approximately 670-donor mean, donors in an Asian-associated ancestry cluster had fewer N-insertions in productive TCRs, according to a later genetic analysis.

Sequences were obtained from PBMCs. The receptor's source is a female donor in good health and CMV-seronegative. Recombination linked TRBV6-1 to TRBJ2-2; TRBD1 aligns with 11 central bases. CDR3 sequence: CVSSRGTGGGELFF. The sequenced DNA: TGTGTCAGCAGTAGAGGGACAGGGGGCGGGGAGCTGTTTTTT.